The entry that follows covers one T cell receptor (beta chain) sequence. The CDR3 spans 14 residues. Germline V gene lookup returns CDR1 LNHDA and CDR2 SQIVND (reference sequence). The trim removed 7 bases at V and 0 bases at J, leaving 6 bases unmatched. A Clinical Activity Score of at least 3, a NOSPECS grade of at least 4 and a duration under 3 months were recorded in the ophthalmopathy patients. The diagnostic basis comprised clinical symptoms, serum thyroxine and TRAb, thyroid ultrasound and orbital computed tomography. These data come from a study of T cells in Graves' hyperthyroidism and ophthalmopathy. For the study at large: Peripheral blood was acquired at first diagnosis, ahead of any therapy whatsoever.

What was amplified from RNA transcripts were TCR beta CDR3 regions. The HTBI primer set drove a first-round RT-PCR of the TCR CDR3. Each CDR3 protein gets one entry after TCRdb re-called the multiplex PCR reads with MiXCR. Here the sample spans 300,000 to 500,000 distinct CDR3 sequences, 11% to 15% being singletons. The sample was blood. The V and J genes are TRBV19 and TRBJ2-7; 7 positions match TRBD2. The TCR sequence derives from a man between 50 and 59 years old with Graves' ophthalmopathy. CDR3 loop: CASNGGSPSYEQYF. The CDR3 DNA follows: TGTGCCAGTAATGGCGGGAGCCCCTCCTACGAGCAGTACTTC.